One TCR beta chain is described in this entry. The antigen remains undetermined. The data belong to a study of beta chain features in type 1 diabetes. In the study overall: Patients were similar to healthy donors in age and gender (as well as in cell yields). Sorted cells numbering roughly 100,000,000 were examined across all samples.

Investigators reverse transcribed all isolated RNA, so they sequenced expressed TCRB transcripts. Reads from naive, central memory and regulatory T cell samples averaged around 3.6 million. Profiling relied on immunoSEQ multiplex PCR, and the TCRdb table lists in-frame clones only, not all of them. The sample holds about 240,000 clones, 14% seen once. Whole-study findings and limits: Moderate but significant shortening of TCRB CDR3s was recorded in all four CD4+ subsets from Type 1 diabetes patients.

CDR1 SGHRS and CDR2 YFSETQ come from the germline V gene. The CDR3 covers 16 residues. The V end was cut by 3 bases, the J end by 0 bases, with 13 bases between. The genes are TRBV5-1 and TRBJ2-1, with D possibly being TRBD1 (6 bases). This receptor was identified in a man aged 25-40 years with type 1 diabetes. The sample comprised naive CD4+ T cells from blood. CDR3 amino acids: CASSSAGVSSYNEQFF. Written as DNA, the CDR3 is TGCGCCAGCAGCTCCGCAGGGGTGAGCTCCTACAATGAGCAGTTCTTC.